The 22 T cell receptor beta chains given below trace back to one sample, sequenced in a study of blood T cell repertoires in COVID-19. Some clones are missing from TCRdb's copy, which holds only in-frame ones; the method was immunoSEQ multiplex PCR. The sample holds roughly 200,000 clones; roughly four fifths are singletons and the top ten take around 4.4%. Sequenced: peripheral blood. These TCRs come from a man aged 45-60 years with active or convalescent COVID-19.

V usage is TRBV4-1 and J usage is TRBJ2-1; TRBD1 matches 9 bases. Germline CDR1 MGHRA, CDR2 YSYEKL. V lost 11 bases to trimming and J lost 6 bases; unmatched junction nucleotides: 14. The CDR3 contains 15 residues. CDR3 sequence: CAEGPGTGLTNEQFF. DNA for the CDR3: TGCGCCGAGGGACCTGGGACAGGGCTTACCAATGAGCAGTTCTTC.

The chain employs TRBV7-9 and TRBJ2-7; TRBD1 aligns across 9 bases. The V gene end was trimmed by 5 bases and the J gene end by 6 bases; junction bases not matched to a gene: 11. The CDR3 length is 15 residues. Germline V gene sequence: CDR1 SEHNR, CDR2 FQNEAQ (reference sequence). CDR3 sequence: CASSLETGGQVEQYF. CDR3 DNA sequence: TGTGCCAGCAGCCTAGAGACAGGGGGACAGGTCGAGCAGTACTTC.

This clone was seen only a few times. This chain connects TRBV11-2 to TRBJ2-7; D is ambiguous. The CDR3 is made up of 15 amino acids. Deletions cut 5 bases from V and 3 bases from J, with 17 bases between. Germline V gives CDR1 SGHAT, CDR2 FQNNGV. Written as DNA, the CDR3 is TGTGCCAGCAGCCCCTGGGCCATCGGATTCTACGAGCAGTACTTC. Translating gives CASSPWAIGFYEQYF.

This sequence joins TRBV4-2 and TRBJ2-6; 9 bases align to TRBD2. The CDR3 has 19 residues. J was trimmed by 0 bases and V by 0 bases; bases with no gene match: 6. The germline V gene encodes CDR1 LGHNA and CDR2 YNFKEQ. CDR3 nucleotide sequence: TGTGCCAGCAGCCAAGATCCGCCAGCGGGGGGCTCTGGGGCCAACGTCCTGACTTTC. This gives the protein CASSQDPPAGGSGANVLTF.

A note on this clone: Compared with germline, one end of the junction differs, possibly owing to a read error. The chain is built from TRBV7-9 and TRBJ2-7; 9 nucleotides align to TRBD1. The germline CDR1 and CDR2 sequences are SEHNR and FQNEAQ (reference sequence). This CDR3 is built from 14 residues. In nucleotides, the CDR3 is TGTGCCAGCAGCTTAGTGGGGGACAGGGCCGAACCCTGCTTC. It specifies CASSLVGDRAEPCF. The variable domain in full, completed from reference TRBV7-9 and TRBJ2-7, reads DTGVSQNPRHKITKRGQNVTFRCDPISEHNRLYWYRQTLGQGPEFLTYFQNEAQLEKSRLLSDRFSAERPKGSFSTLEIQRTEQGDSAMYLCASSLVGDRAEPCFGPGTRLTVT.

This rearrangement joins TRBV6-2 or TRBV6-3 to TRBJ2-5; TRBD2 aligns across 8 bases. Germline V gene lookup returns CDR1 MNHEY and CDR2 SVGEGT. V gave up 0 bases and J gave up 1 base; unmatched junction bases: 7. The CDR3 is 17 amino acids. CDR3 nucleotides: TGTGCCAGCAGTTACTCTCCCCAGCGGGGGTTCCAAGAGACCCAGTACTTC. Translation gives CASSYSPQRGFQETQYF.

In regard to this clone: Different DNA sequences within this sample yield the same CDR3. The rearrangement joins TRBV5-1 to TRBJ1-2; D is possibly TRBD1 (5 bases). CDR3 length: 13 residues. Germline V gives CDR1 SGHRS, CDR2 YFSETQ. Trimming left V 0 bases short and J 7 bases short, with 10 bases between. CDR3: CASSLDQGRGYTF. CDR3 in DNA: TGCGCCAGCAGCTTGGATCAGGGTCGTGGCTACACCTTC.

The CDR3 is CASSWDRGSGEKLFF. The DNA of the CDR3 is TGTGCCAGCAGTTGGGACAGGGGAAGTGGCGAAAAACTGTTTTTT. The rearrangement uses TRBV6-5 and TRBJ1-4, with TRBD1 identical over 10 bases. Losses at the gene ends were 4 bases for V and 8 bases for J; bases not matched to a gene: 7. The CDR3 sequence is 15 residues long. Germline CDR1 MNHEY, CDR2 SVGAGI.

In DNA form, the CDR3 reads TGTGCCAGCAGCTGGTACCAGACAGGAGAAAAACTGTTTTTT. Translated: CASSWYQTGEKLFF. This chain uses TRBV5-5 with TRBJ1-4; TRBD1 might be the D (6 bases). The germline gives CDR1 SGHKS, CDR2 YYEKEE (reference sequence). V lost 3 bases, J lost 8 bases, and 14 bases lay in between. The CDR3 sequence is 14 residues long.

This clone appeared a few times. V and J are TRBV27 and TRBJ1-5; the D gene is possibly TRBD1 (6 bases). CDR3 length: 15 amino acids. V lost 3 bases to trimming and J lost 4 bases, with 13 bases between them. Germline V CDR1 and CDR2: MNHEY, SMNVEV (reference sequence). The CDR3 sequence is CASSFAGVGNQPQHF. CDR3 in DNA: TGTGCCAGCAGTTTTGCAGGGGTCGGGAATCAGCCCCAGCATTTT.

The chain joins TRBV5-1 to TRBJ1-2, with 11 bases identical to TRBD1. Unmatched junction bases numbered 9, after V lost 0 bases and J lost 2 bases. The CDR3 consists of 18 residues. The germline V gene has CDR1 SGHRS and CDR2 YFSETQ. Here the CDR3 reads CASSLGGTGGRANYGYTF. The CDR3 DNA reads as TGCGCCAGCAGCTTGGGAGGGACAGGGGGACGGGCGAACTATGGCTACACCTTC.

The chain has TRBV6-5 and TRBJ1-5, with 9 bases fitting TRBD1. V was clipped by 6 bases and J by 4 bases; unmatched bases: 7. CDR1 MNHEY and CDR2 SVGAGI come from the germline V gene. The length of the CDR3 is 15 residues. The CDR3 DNA reads TGTGCCAGCAGCCGGTCCGGGACAGGGAATCAGCCCCAGCATTTT. It codes for CASSRSGTGNQPQHF.

The chain uses TRBV18 and TRBJ2-1, with D tentatively TRBD2 (5 bases). V was trimmed by 3 bases and J by 8 bases, leaving 5 bases between them. The CDR3 extends over 11 amino acids. Germline CDR1 reads KGHSH; CDR2 reads LQKENI. The CDR3 bases are TGTGCCAGCTCACCCGGGGATGAGCAGTTCTTC. Amino acid sequence: CASSPGDEQFF.

This chain joins TRBV5-5 and TRBJ2-2; no firm D call. This CDR3 has 15 residues. Per the germline V gene, CDR1 is SGHKS and CDR2 is YYEKEE (reference sequence). V was cut by 0 bases and J by 4 bases, with 10 bases left in between. CDR3 sequence reads: CASSLGLDGTGELFF. In DNA, the CDR3 is TGTGCCAGCAGCTTGGGTCTAGATGGCACCGGGGAGCTGTTTTTT.

This chain links TRBV9 with TRBJ1-6, with TRBD1 matching over 7 bases. Germline values: CDR1 SGDLS, CDR2 YYNGEE. V lost 4 bases and J lost 0; bases outside the gene matches: 16. This CDR3 has 20 amino acids. CDR3 nucleotide sequence: TGTGCCAGCAGCATTAACAGGGGCCGGTTCTTTAGCTCCTATAATTCACCCCTCCACTTT. Its translation is CASSINRGRFFSSYNSPLHF.

The chain joins TRBV5-1 to TRBJ2-6; the match to TRBD1 covers 7 bases. Germline V gene lookup returns CDR1 SGHRS and CDR2 YFSETQ. The ends lost 5 bases at V and 4 bases at J; junction bases unmatched: 15. The CDR3 sequence is 18 residues long. For the CDR3, the DNA is TGCGCCAGCAGTTCTGGTGCCGGACAGGCTAGAGGGGCCAACGTCCTGACTTTC. Residues: CASSSGAGQARGANVLTF.

The chain has TRBV24-1 and TRBJ1-6, with D uncertain. Germline lookup yields CDR1 KGHDR and CDR2 SFDVKD. V shed 6 bases and J shed 8 bases, with 10 bases lying between them. The CDR3 contains 13 residues. The CDR3 here is CATSLRSDSPLHF. For the CDR3, the DNA is TGTGCCACCAGTCTAAGATCCGATTCACCCCTCCACTTT.

J is TRBJ1-2 and V is TRBV25-1, with 9 bases lining up with TRBD1. The CDR3 totals 16 residues. CDR1 MGHDK and CDR2 SYGVNS come from the germline V gene. V lost 2 bases to trimming and J lost 3 bases; unmatched junction nucleotides: 7. As DNA, the CDR3 is TGTGCCAGCAGTGAAAGCGGGACAGGGACATACTATGGCTACACCTTC. Its protein is CASSESGTGTYYGYTF.

J is TRBJ1-4 and V is TRBV6-5; D remains unclear. The germline V and J ends were trimmed by 0 bases and 8 bases, with 13 bases remaining between them. The CDR3 contains 15 residues. Germline-derived CDR1 and CDR2 are MNHEY and SVGAGI. The CDR3 here is CASSYSDAGLEKLFF. CDR3 nucleotide sequence: TGTGCCAGCAGTTACTCGGATGCAGGACTGGAAAAACTGTTTTTT.

The chain links TRBV30 to TRBJ2-5; 7 bases match TRBD1. This CDR3 is 12 amino acids long. V was clipped by 7 bases and J by 3 bases; unmatched bases: 5. Germline V gene data show CDR1 as GTSNPN and CDR2 as SVGIG (reference sequence). In DNA form, the CDR3 reads TGTGCCTTCAAAGGGACAGAAGAGACCCAGTACTTC. Protein sequence: CAFKGTEETQYF.

The rearrangement joins TRBV21-1 to TRBJ1-1; TRBD1 was called by the table and not checked on the DNA. TRBV21-1 is deemed a pseudogene. The CDR3 is 16 residues long. The CDR3 reads CASSNGTGEMNTEAFF. In nucleotides, the CDR3 is TGTGCCAGCAGCAATGGTACAGGAGAGATGAACACTGAAGCTTTCTTT.

A few counts support this clone. This chain connects TRBV30 to TRBJ1-5; 9 nucleotides line up with TRBD1. The CDR3 loop spans 13 amino acids. CDR1 is GTSNPN and CDR2 is SVGIG in the germline V gene (reference sequence). V dropped 1 base and J dropped 6; count of bases not matched to a gene: 1. CDR3 loop: CAWSETGGQPQHF. DNA for the CDR3: TGTGCCTGGAGTGAGACAGGGGGTCAGCCCCAGCATTTT.